The entry that follows covers one T cell receptor beta chain sequence. Its antigen is currently unknown. These data originate in a study of cytomegalovirus exposure and HLA in healthy donors. Study results and caveats: Equally common other TCR beta chains were less clonally expanded than HLA-associated ones, a later analysis found. The CMV antigen specificity of a few CMV-associated chains was confirmed through in vitro analysis.

The PCR was carried out with 60 Vbeta primers and 13 Jbeta primers. Here immunoSEQ multiplex PCR was the method, and the copy in TCRdb shows in-frame clones only, minus some. In the table there are approximately 160,000 clones, 68% of which are singletons. Germline assignment: CDR1 SGHNT and CDR2 YENEEA. The CDR3 loop spans 14 amino acids. The J segment lost 8 bases and the V segment lost 5 bases, leaving 9 bases of the junction unmatched. Sequencing used PBMCs. This receptor was obtained from a man aged 50-60 years in good health and CMV-seronegative. The gene calls are TRBV11-3 and TRBJ2-1; 7 positions agree with TRBD1. The CDR3 DNA is TGTGCCAGCAGCCCCAGAACAGGGGTGGATGAGCAGTTCTTC. Amino acid sequence: CASSPRTGVDEQFF.